The 2 T cell receptor beta chains below come from one sample, sequenced in a study of blood T cells in healthy people across ages. Combining a sample-barcoded 5' primer with a J-beta primer mix, a second PCR ran for roughly 7 to 12 cycles. TCRdb reprocessed the 5' RACE reads via MiXCR and lists one record per CDR3 protein. Here the sample spans fewer than 800,000 distinct CDR3 sequences, over 45% being singletons. The source material was blood. Receptors originate from a woman aged 60 to 75 in good health.

This chain links TRBV4-3 with TRBJ2-1, with 9 bases lining up with TRBD2. CDR3 size: 16 residues. CDR1 and CDR2 (germline): LGHNA, YSLEER. The V gene end was trimmed by 0 bases and the J gene end by 10 bases; junction bases not matched to a gene: 10. CDR3 protein: CASSQDRGGRAAEQFF. CDR3 nucleotide sequence: TGCGCCAGCAGCCAAGATAGAGGCGGGAGGGCCGCCGAGCAGTTCTTC.

A few counts support this clonotype. One end of the junction fails to match germline, which may point to a read error. This chain joins TRBV7-2 and TRBJ2-3, with TRBD2 as a possible D gene (5 bases). CDR1 is SGHTA, CDR2 FQGNSA, per germline. CDR3 length: 13 amino acids. CDR3 DNA sequence: TGTGCCAGCAGGTTAGAGGGAACAGATACGCAGTATTTT. As protein: CASRLEGTDTQYF. Complete variable domain (other parts from reference TRBV7-2 and TRBJ2-3): GAGVSQSPSNKVTEKGKDVELRCDPISGHTALYWYRQSLGQGLEFLIYFQGNSAPDKSGLPSDRFSAERTGGSVSTLTIQRTQQEDSAVYLCASRLEGTDTQYFGPGTRLTVL.